Sequencing of this TCR beta chain was carried out in a study of shared clonotypes between healthy human individuals. Concerning this clone itself: Its specificity is unknown.

CDR3 size: 13 residues. Germline V gene data show CDR1 as GTSNPN and CDR2 as SVGIG (reference sequence). General study points: Across a handful of donors, naive CD4 shared roughly 5%, naive CD8 3.5% to 4%, memory CD4 2% to 2.5%, memory CD8 0.4% to 0.5%.

Repertoires were generated with immunoSEQ multiplex PCR, while TCRdb's copy carries only in-frame clones and drops some. The sample includes roughly 2.2 million clones, around 90% of them seen just once. CD45RA-negative memory and CD45RA+ naive subsets were split from the CD4+ cells. This clonotype was sampled from a man younger than 35 in good health. Some clones in this sample may be carry-over from other donors' samples. The J gene is TRBJ1-3, the V gene TRBV30; D gene unclear. Material for sequencing was naive CD4+ T cells from PBMCs. Subset noted: CD45RA+ positively selected. CDR3 DNA: TGTGCTGCGGACCGCCTATCTGGAAACACCATATATTTT. Encoded protein: CAADRLSGNTIYF. The full variable domain, completed using reference TRBV30 and TRBJ1-3, is SQTIHQWPATLVQPVGSPLSLECTVEGTSNPNLYWYRQAAGRGLQLLFYSVGIGQISSEVPQNLSASRPQDRQFILSSKKLLLSDSGFYLCAADRLSGNTIYFGEGSWLTVV.